Listed below are T cell receptor beta chains from one sample, sequenced in a study of T-cell reconstitution after alpha-beta-depleted transplantation in children. From the PCR reads, TCRdb called clonotypes with MiXCR, one entry per CDR3 protein. The table includes around 370,000 distinct CDR3 sequences, 15% to 20% detected once. The source was PBMCs, mostly from graft donor cells, collected 360 days after TCRalphabeta/CD19-depleted stem cell transplant. These receptors were collected from a male patient under 10 years old who had a stem cell transplant for acute lymphoblastic leukemia, so the T cells may come from the graft donor. Each CDR3 is given with its conserved first and last residue. Fields, in order: clone size, J gene, V gene, D gene, CDR3 DNA, CDR3 protein. The D gene is left open where the match is weak. The size entry is marked missing in some rows and otherwise reads once, few, many or a size class.

>few|TRBJ2-5|TRBV5-1|TRBD2
TGCGCCAGCAGCTTGTGGGAGGGATCAGAGACCCAGTACTTC
CASSLWEGSETQYF
>few|TRBJ2-5|TRBV4-1|-
TGCGCCAGCAGCCCCTTCGACATGGGGTGGGAGACCCAGTACTTC
CASSPFDMGWETQYF
>-|TRBJ2-7|TRBV5-1|TRBD1
TGCGCCAGCAGCTTGTTCAGGGGGTCGGACGAGCAGTACTTC
CASSLFRGSDEQYF
>few|TRBJ2-7|TRBV2|TRBD2
TGTGCCAGCAGTGGAGAGTTGGTAGCGGGATACGAGCAGTACTTC
CASSGELVAGYEQYF
>few|TRBJ2-5|TRBV2|-
TGTGCCAGCAGTGCCGACTGGTTTCAAGAGACCCAGTACTTC
CASSADWFQETQYF
>few|TRBJ2-5|TRBV9|-
TGTGCCAGCAGCGTAGAAACTCGGGGGAAACGGTACTTC
CASSVETRGKRYF
>few|TRBJ1-4|TRBV29-1|-
TGCAGCGTTGTCAGTGTTAATGAAAAACTGTTTTTT
CSVVSVNEKLFF
>many|TRBJ1-3|TRBV10-3|TRBD1
TGTGCCATCAGTGACCGGGACAGTCTCTCTGGAAACACCATATATTTT
CAISDRDSLSGNTIYF
>-|TRBJ2-5|TRBV20-1|-
TGCAGTGCTAGAGCAACTAGTATTGGGGGAGAGACCCAGTACTTC
CSARATSIGGETQYF
>many|TRBJ1-1|TRBV20-1|TRBD1
TGCAGTGCTAGATGGGGCGACAGGGACGCTTTCTTT
CSARWGDRDAFF
>-|TRBJ2-3|TRBV12-3/TRBV12-4|-
TGTGCCAGCAGTGACTGGCGGGCCACAGATACGCAGTATTTT
CASSDWRATDTQYF
>-|TRBJ2-3|TRBV11-2|TRBD2
TGTGCCAGCAGCTTAGTGATGGCCGGACTAGCGCTGAACACAGATACGCAGTATTTT
CASSLVMAGLALNTDTQYF
>-|TRBJ1-1|TRBV12-3/TRBV12-4|-
TGTGCCAGCAGTTTAGCCCCCGGACAGCTCACTGAAGCTTTCTTT
CASSLAPGQLTEAFF
>-|TRBJ2-7|TRBV12-3/TRBV12-4|-
TGTGCCAGCAGTTTCGGGGATCTACTTACCTACGAGCAGTACTTC
CASSFGDLLTYEQYF
>many|TRBJ2-7|TRBV27|-
TGTGCCAGCAGCCCAGGGTTGGGTGAATACGAGCAGTACTTC
CASSPGLGEYEQYF
>-|TRBJ2-7|TRBV10-3|-
TGTGCCATCAGTGCTGGGGGCTCCTACGAGCAGTACTTC
CAISAGGSYEQYF
>few|TRBJ2-1|TRBV6-2/TRBV6-3|TRBD2
TGTGCCAGCAGTGCCTACCGGACTAGCGGGAGTCATGAGCAGTTCTTC
CASSAYRTSGSHEQFF
>-|TRBJ2-1|TRBV19|TRBD2
TGTGCCAGTAGTTTAACGGGAGGGCCGGCTGAGCAGTTCTTC
CASSLTGGPAEQFF
>many|TRBJ2-5|TRBV10-3|TRBD1
TGTGCCATCATGAAAGGGACAGGGGGCAGGGAGACCCAGTACTTC
CAIMKGTGGRETQYF
>few|TRBJ2-4|TRBV4-3|-
TGCGCCAGCAGCCAAGATGAGTGGACTTACCAGTACTTC
CASSQDEWTYQYF
>-|TRBJ2-6|TRBV4-3|TRBD2
TGCGCCAGCAGCCCCAATTTACTAGCGGGACTCCCTGGGGCCAACGTCCTGACTTTC
CASSPNLLAGLPGANVLTF
>many|TRBJ2-7|TRBV15|-
TGTGCCACCAGCAAGACAGAGATCTACGAGCAGTACTTC
CATSKTEIYEQYF
>-|TRBJ2-4|TRBV12-3/TRBV12-4|-
TGTGCCACCAGTTTTCCACTAGCCAAAAACATTCAGTACTTC
CATSFPLAKNIQYF
>-|TRBJ2-1|TRBV5-6|-
TGTGCCAGCAGCCACCGGGACTCCCTACCGTTCTTC
CASSHRDSLPFF
>many|TRBJ2-1|TRBV4-2|TRBD2
TGTGCCAGCAGCCAGGTTAGGACTAGCGGGGAGGTAGGCAATGAGCAGTTCTTC
CASSQVRTSGEVGNEQFF
>many|TRBJ1-5|TRBV12-3/TRBV12-4|TRBD1
TGTGCCAGCAGTTTAGTCTTCGGGACAGGGGGCACGCCCCAGCATTTT
CASSLVFGTGGTPQHF